This T cell receptor beta chain was obtained from a study of cytomegalovirus exposure and HLA in healthy donors. On the study more broadly: An earlier analysis found some 120 million unique TCR beta sequences from about 179 million T cells.

Though probably carrying unrecorded immune exposures, donors were nominally healthy at sampling. J was trimmed by 1 base and V by 8 bases; bases with no gene match: 1. Germline assignment: CDR1 LNHDA and CDR2 SQIVND (reference sequence). This CDR3 region has 14 residues. Primers: 60 Vbeta forward and 13 Jbeta reverse. Some clones are missing from TCRdb's copy, which holds only in-frame ones; the method was immunoSEQ multiplex PCR. This sample's table has tens of thousands of clones. The sample comprised PBMCs. V and J are TRBV19 and TRBJ2-2; 10 nucleotides match TRBD2. This TCR was recovered from a man aged 45-65 years in good health and CMV-seronegative. The CDR3 bases are TGTGCCAGTGTAGCGGGAGGGAACACCGGGGAGCTGTTTTTT. Its translation: CASVAGGNTGELFF.